The rows below give T cell receptor beta chains drawn from one sample of a study of molecular identifiers for immune sequencing clone quantification. TCRdb fed the PCR reads into MiXCR, producing one record per CDR3 protein. Among about 500,000 distinct CDR3 sequences, about a fifth were seen once, and the ten largest hold 0.65% to 0.95%. The sequenced sample consisted of naive CD8+ T cells from blood, with Jurkat cell RNA spiked in. The source is a human donor in good health. Some libraries in this study had Jurkat cell RNA spiked in. The CDR3 runs from the conserved cysteine through the conserved F or W. D genes are given only for firm matches. Size values are once, few and many counts, or a class for expanded clones, and some rows have none.

clone_size	v_call	j_call	d_call	cdr3_aa	cdr3_nt
many	TRBV9	TRBJ1-1	NA	CASSVGTGVRAFF	TGTGCCAGCAGCGTCGGGACGGGGGTTCGTGCTTTCTTT
few	TRBV6-2/TRBV6-3	TRBJ2-7	NA	CASSRSVEQYF	TGTGCCAGCAGTCGGAGCGTTGAGCAGTACTTC
NA	TRBV4-3	TRBJ2-1	NA	CASSQARYNEQFF	TGCGCCAGCAGCCAAGCTCGGTACAATGAGCAGTTCTTC
few	TRBV19	TRBJ1-5	NA	CASSLGEGNQPQHF	TGTGCCAGTAGCCTAGGGGAGGGCAATCAGCCCCAGCATTTT
NA	TRBV9	TRBJ2-1	NA	CASSSAPGIFLYNEQFF	TGTGCCAGCAGCAGCGCCCCCGGGATTTTTCTCTACAATGAGCAGTTCTTC
NA	TRBV19	TRBJ2-1	TRBD1	CASSIGGGQYNEQLF	TGTGCCAGTAGTATAGGAGGGGGACAGTACAATGAGCAGCTCTTC
many	TRBV6-2/TRBV6-3	TRBJ2-7	TRBD1	CASSAPGQGDYEQYF	TGTGCCAGCAGTGCGCCGGGACAGGGGGACTACGAGCAGTACTTC
NA	TRBV4-3	TRBJ2-6	TRBD1	CASQADRGVSTGANVPTF	TGCGCCTCCCAGGCCGACAGGGGCGTCAGTACTGGGGCCAACGTCCCGACTTTC
NA	TRBV7-2	TRBJ2-3	NA	CASETLHGPTTDTQYF	TGTGCCAGCGAAACTCTCCACGGGCCAACCACAGATACGCAGTATTTT
NA	TRBV19	TRBJ2-2	NA	CASSIQGYGGTGELFF	TGTGCCAGTAGTATCCAAGGATACGGAGGCACCGGGGAGCTGTTTTTT
few	TRBV4-3	TRBJ2-3	NA	CASSQKPDTQYF	TGCGCCAGCAGCCAGAAGCCAGATACGCAGTATTTT
many	TRBV2	TRBJ1-5	NA	CASSEGASGYQPQHF	TGTGCCAGCAGTGAAGGGGCGTCGGGTTATCAGCCCCAGCATTTT
few	TRBV27	TRBJ2-7	NA	CASSSTAGAYEQYF	TGTGCCAGCAGTTCTACCGCCGGGGCCTACGAGCAGTACTTC
many	TRBV20-1	TRBJ1-1	NA	CSGPDTMNTEVFF	TGCAGTGGCCCCGACACCATGAACACTGAAGTTTTCTTT
NA	TRBV20-1	TRBJ2-7	NA	CSAKREFVYEQYF	TGCAGTGCTAAACGCGAGTTCGTCTACGAGCAGTACTTC
NA	TRBV4-3	TRBJ2-7	NA	CASSQGRGLSYEQYF	TGCGCCAGCAGCCAAGGGAGGGGGTTGTCCTACGAGCAGTACTTC
many	TRBV13	TRBJ2-7	TRBD2	CASSPKGLAGGSEQYF	TGTGCCAGCAGCCCTAAGGGGCTAGCGGGAGGGTCCGAGCAGTACTTC
many	TRBV4-3	TRBJ1-1	NA	CASSQRTIVVEAFF	TGCGCCAGCAGCCAACGGACAATTGTCGTTGAAGCTTTCTTT
few	TRBV2	TRBJ2-2	NA	CASGPGPNTGELFF	TGTGCCAGCGGGCCGGGTCCGAACACCGGGGAGCTGTTTTTT
NA	TRBV7-6	TRBJ2-3	TRBD2	CASSLPTGLAGEGELTDTQYF	TGTGCCAGCAGCTTACCGACCGGACTAGCGGGAGAGGGGGAGCTCACAGATACGCAGTATTTT
many	TRBV5-4	TRBJ2-7	NA	CASSFASYEQYF	TGTGCCAGCAGCTTCGCGTCCTACGAGCAGTACTTC
NA	TRBV7-6	TRBJ2-5	NA	CASSLAPGGFVGNQETQYF	TGTGCCAGCAGCTTAGCCCCCGGGGGCTTCGTGGGGAACCAAGAGACCCAGTACTTC
many	TRBV3-1	TRBJ2-7	NA	CASGPTHTSLEQYF	TGTGCCAGCGGCCCGACCCATACTTCGTTGGAGCAGTACTTC
NA	TRBV7-9	TRBJ1-6	NA	CASSLHEVSSPLHF	TGTGCCAGCAGCTTACATGAGGTTTCTTCACCCCTCCACTTT
many	TRBV5-5	TRBJ1-1	NA	CASSLARRNTEAFF	TGTGCCAGCAGCTTGGCCCGCCGCAACACTGAAGCTTTCTTT
few	TRBV6-5	TRBJ2-7	NA	CASSYGKESYEQYF	TGTGCCAGCAGTTACGGAAAGGAGTCCTACGAGCAGTACTTC
many	TRBV2	TRBJ2-2	TRBD1	CATRDRANTGELFF	TGTGCCACCCGGGACAGGGCGAACACCGGGGAGCTGTTTTTT
many	TRBV20-1	TRBJ2-1	TRBD2	CSARDESGGAGEQFF	TGCAGTGCTAGAGATGAAAGCGGGGGGGCTGGTGAGCAGTTCTTC
NA	TRBV19	TRBJ2-2	TRBD1	CASSILTGGPPGELFF	TGTGCCAGTAGTATATTAACAGGGGGCCCCCCCGGGGAGCTGTTTTTT
NA	TRBV9	TRBJ1-1	NA	CASSLSRLDHTEAFF	TGTGCCAGCAGCCTGAGTCGTTTGGACCACACTGAAGCTTTCTTT
NA	TRBV9	TRBJ1-1	NA	CASSVGGGVGSGAFF	TGTGCCAGCAGCGTAGGGGGGGGGGTAGGATCCGGCGCTTTCTTT
many	TRBV19	TRBJ1-6	NA	CASNQGNSPLHF	TGTGCCAGTAACCAGGGTAATTCACCCCTCCACTTT
NA	TRBV4-2	TRBJ2-7	TRBD2	CASSQALSSGGTYEQYF	TGTGCCAGCAGCCAAGCCCTATCTAGCGGGGGTACTTACGAGCAGTACTTC
NA	TRBV6-5	TRBJ2-7	NA	CASSYSLAGEQCF	TGTGCCAGCAGTTACTCGCTAGCCGGCGAGCAGTGCTTC
many	TRBV27	TRBJ2-3	TRBD2	CASSSGTSVTDTQYF	TGTGCCAGCAGTTCCGGGACTAGCGTTACAGATACGCAGTATTTT
many	TRBV7-9	TRBJ2-3	NA	CASSLGDGNTDTQYF	TGTGCCAGCAGCTTAGGGGACGGCAACACAGATACGCAGTATTTT
many	TRBV7-9	TRBJ2-2	NA	CASNNQGSNTGELFF	TGTGCCAGCAACAACCAGGGATCTAACACCGGGGAGCTGTTTTTT
many	TRBV20-1	TRBJ2-4	TRBD1	CSARDPGQGENIQYF	TGCAGTGCTAGAGATCCCGGACAGGGTGAAAACATTCAGTACTTC
once	TRBV20-1	TRBJ2-3	TRBD2	CSAREAKLALLTDTQYF	TGCAGTGCTAGAGAGGCCAAACTAGCGCTGCTCACAGATACGCAGTATTTT
many	TRBV20-1	TRBJ1-2	NA	CSAREDYGYTF	TGCAGTGCTAGAGAGGACTATGGCTACACCTTC